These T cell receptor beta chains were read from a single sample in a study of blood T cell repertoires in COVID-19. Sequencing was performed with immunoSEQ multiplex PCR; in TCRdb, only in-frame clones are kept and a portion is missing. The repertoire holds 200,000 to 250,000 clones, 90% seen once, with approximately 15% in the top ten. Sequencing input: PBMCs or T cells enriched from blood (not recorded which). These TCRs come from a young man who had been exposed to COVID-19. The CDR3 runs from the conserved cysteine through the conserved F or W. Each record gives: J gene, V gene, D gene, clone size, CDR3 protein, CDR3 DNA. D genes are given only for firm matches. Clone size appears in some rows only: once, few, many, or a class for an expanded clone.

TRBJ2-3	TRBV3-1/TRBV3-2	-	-	CASSQVQGRDTQYF	TGTGCCAGCAGCCAAGTACAGGGACGGGATACGCAGTATTTT
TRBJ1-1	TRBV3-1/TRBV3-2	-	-	CASSQASMNTEAFF	TGTGCCAGCAGCCAAGCCAGTATGAACACTGAAGCTTTCTTT
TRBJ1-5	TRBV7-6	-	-	CAQSQESCQPQHF	TGTGCCCAATCACAGGAGTCATGTCAGCCCCAGCATTTT
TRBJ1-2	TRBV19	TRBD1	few	CASRDRGFDYGYTF	TGTGCCAGTAGGGACAGGGGATTTGACTATGGCTACACCTTC
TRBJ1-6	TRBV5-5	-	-	CASSPGQINSPLHF	TGTGCCAGCAGCCCGGGACAAATAAATTCACCCCTCCACTTT
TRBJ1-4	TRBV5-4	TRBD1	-	CASSFRQGVNEKLFF	TGTGCCAGCAGCTTCCGACAGGGGGTGAACGAAAAACTGTTTTTT
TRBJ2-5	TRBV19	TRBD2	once	CASSRGGIQETQYF	TGTGCCAGTAGCCGCGGGGGTATCCAAGAGACCCAGTACTTC
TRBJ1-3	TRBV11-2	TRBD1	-	CASSHPQGGVGNTIYF	TGTGCCAGCAGCCACCCCCAAGGGGGCGTTGGAAACACCATATATTTT
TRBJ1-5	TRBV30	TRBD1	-	CAWSTGDFRPQHF	TGTGCCTGGAGTACAGGGGATTTTAGGCCCCAGCATTTT
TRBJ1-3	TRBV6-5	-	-	CASGSNLGRRNTIYF	TGTGCCAGCGGATCCAATCTAGGTCGTAGAAACACCATATATTTT
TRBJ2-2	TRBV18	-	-	CASSPAGNTGELFF	TGTGCCAGCTCACCAGCGGGGAACACCGGGGAGCTGTTTTTT
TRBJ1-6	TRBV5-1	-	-	CASSFRTERDSPLHF	TGCGCCAGCAGCTTCCGGACAGAGAGGGATTCACCCCTCCACTTT
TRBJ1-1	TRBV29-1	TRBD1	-	CSALQGGNTEAFF	TGCAGCGCTTTACAGGGGGGGAACACTGAAGCTTTCTTT
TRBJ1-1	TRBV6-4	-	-	CASSPTGFSEAFF	TGTGCCAGCAGCCCTACAGGGTTCTCTGAAGCTTTCTTT
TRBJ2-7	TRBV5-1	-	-	CASSRGQQSSYEQYF	TGCGCCAGCAGCCGGGGACAACAGAGCTCCTACGAGCAGTACTTC
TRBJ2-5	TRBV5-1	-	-	CASSLDSKTETQYF	TGCGCCAGCAGCCTGGACAGCAAGACGGAGACCCAGTACTTC
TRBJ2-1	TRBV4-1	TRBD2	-	CASSQDPGLARNEQFF	TGCGCCAGCAGCCAAGACCCCGGACTAGCCCGAAACGAGCAGTTCTTC
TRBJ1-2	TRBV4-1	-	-	CASSQEFPTTGYGYTF	TGCGCCAGCAGCCAAGAGTTCCCCACAACGGGCTATGGCTACACCTTC
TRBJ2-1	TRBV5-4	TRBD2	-	CASSFGREQFF	TGTGCCAGCAGCTTCGGGAGGGAGCAGTTCTTC
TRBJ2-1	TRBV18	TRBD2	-	CASSPLRGDPYNEQFF	TGTGCCAGCTCACCATTGCGGGGGGACCCATACAATGAGCAGTTCTTC
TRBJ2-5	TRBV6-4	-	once	CAGRAPGIRETQYF	TGTGCCGGCCGGGCCCCCGGGATCAGGGAGACCCAGTACTTC
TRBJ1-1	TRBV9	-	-	CASSVAPAANTEAFF	TGTGCCAGCAGCGTAGCTCCGGCGGCCAACACTGAAGCTTTCTTT
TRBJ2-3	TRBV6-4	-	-	CASSKQGPPTDTQYF	TGTGCCAGCAGCAAACAGGGTCCCCCCACAGATACGCAGTATTTT
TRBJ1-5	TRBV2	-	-	CASTRDTQPQHF	TGTGCCAGCACCAGGGACACGCAGCCCCAGCATTTT
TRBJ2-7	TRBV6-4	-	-	CASKTIGQPTYEQYF	TGTGCCAGTAAGACTATTGGACAGCCGACCTACGAGCAGTACTTC
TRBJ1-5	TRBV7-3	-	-	CASSLNFMRQPQHF	TGTGCCAGCAGCTTAAATTTTATGCGTCAGCCCCAGCATTTT
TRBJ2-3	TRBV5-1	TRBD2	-	CASSGTGTSQSAPSTDTQYF	TGCGCCAGCAGCGGGACCGGGACTAGTCAATCCGCTCCCAGCACAGATACGCAGTATTTT
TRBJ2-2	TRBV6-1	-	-	CASSEIPGGSGELFF	TGTGCCAGCAGTGAAATCCCCGGAGGATCCGGGGAGCTGTTTTTT
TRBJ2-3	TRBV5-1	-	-	CASSFPGSGDTQYF	TGCGCCAGCAGCTTTCCGGGGTCTGGGGATACGCAGTATTTT